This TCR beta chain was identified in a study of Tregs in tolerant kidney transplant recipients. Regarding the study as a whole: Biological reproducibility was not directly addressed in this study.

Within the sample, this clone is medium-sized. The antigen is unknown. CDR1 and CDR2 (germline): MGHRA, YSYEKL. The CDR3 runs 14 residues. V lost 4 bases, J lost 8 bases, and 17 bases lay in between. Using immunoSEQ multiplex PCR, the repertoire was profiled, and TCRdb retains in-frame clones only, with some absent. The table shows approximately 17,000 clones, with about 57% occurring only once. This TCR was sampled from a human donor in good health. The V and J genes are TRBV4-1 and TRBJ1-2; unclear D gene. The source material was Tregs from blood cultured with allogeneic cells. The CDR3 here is CASSPLGGHWGYTF. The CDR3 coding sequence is TGCGCCAGCAGCCCCTTGGGAGGGCATTGGGGCTACACCTTC.